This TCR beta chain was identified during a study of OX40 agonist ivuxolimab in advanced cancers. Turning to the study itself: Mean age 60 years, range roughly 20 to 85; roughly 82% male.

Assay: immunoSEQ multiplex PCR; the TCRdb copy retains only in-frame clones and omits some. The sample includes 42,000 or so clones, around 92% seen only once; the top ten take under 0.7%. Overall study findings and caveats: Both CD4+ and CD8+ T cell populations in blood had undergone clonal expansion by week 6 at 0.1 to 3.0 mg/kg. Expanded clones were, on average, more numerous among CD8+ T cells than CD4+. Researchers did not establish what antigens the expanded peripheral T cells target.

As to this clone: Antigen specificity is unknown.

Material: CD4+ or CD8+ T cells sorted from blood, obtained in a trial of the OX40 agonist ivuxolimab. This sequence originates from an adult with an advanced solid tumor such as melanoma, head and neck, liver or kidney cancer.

CDR3 bases: TGTGCCAGCAGTGAACAGGGTGGCAATGAGCAGTTCTTC. This encodes CASSEQGGNEQFF. The chain is built from TRBV2 and TRBJ2-1, with D perhaps TRBD1 (5 bases). CDR3 length: 13 amino acids. CDR1 is SNHLY, CDR2 FYNNEI, per germline. V lost 2 bases to trimming and J lost 6 bases, with 8 bases between them.